A selection of T cell receptor beta chains follows, all from one sample in a study of Ad26.COV2.S vaccination and SARS-CoV-2 variants. The table came from immunoSEQ multiplex PCR; TCRdb's copy has only in-frame clones and leaves some out. The sample shows about 370,000 clones, around 89% of them seen only once. Sequencing used peripheral blood, obtained in a trial of Ad26.COV2.S vaccine versus placebo. The receptors originated from a person aged 18 to 59 who received the Ad26.COV2.S COVID-19 vaccine or a placebo. The CDR3 runs from the conserved cysteine through the conserved F or W.

V	J	CDR3
TRBV11-2	TRBJ2-5	CASSSTRGTAYF
TRBV4-1	TRBJ2-7	CASSQGFSGNYEQYF
TRBV4-2	TRBJ1-4	CASSHIRQRTISGQDEKLFF
TRBV5-4	TRBJ2-2	CASSPLAGYTGELFF
TRBV5-4	TRBJ2-3	CASSSPGRGQGFTDTQYF
TRBV18	TRBJ1-1	CASSPQTGNMNTEAFF
TRBV15	TRBJ1-5	CATSRDARQEQPQHF
TRBV24-1	TRBJ2-1	CATGRQGRSSEQFF
TRBV18	TRBJ2-3	CASSPISGIQDTQYF
TRBV5-1	TRBJ2-1	CASSLGTSGLISEQFF
TRBV12-3/TRBV12-4	TRBJ1-2	CASRPDRGYGYTF
TRBV14	TRBJ2-1	CASSPFGAYNEQFF
TRBV11-2	TRBJ1-1	CASSLVGAPLNTEAFF
TRBV27	TRBJ2-1	CASRLAGVYNEQFF
TRBV11-1	TRBJ2-1	CASSFYRTLYNEQFF
TRBV6-5	TRBJ2-2	CASSTYRGRELFF
TRBV6-2/TRBV6-3	TRBJ1-1	CASSYSSGPGTEAFF
TRBV5-1	TRBJ2-7	CASSLDPSYEQYF
TRBV6-2/TRBV6-3	TRBJ2-7	CASSRGGYEQYF
TRBV3-1/TRBV3-2	TRBJ2-3	CASSQESSGISDTQYF
TRBV24-1	TRBJ2-1	CATSDPDRFYNEQFF
TRBV19	TRBJ1-3	CASSISRSSGNTIYF